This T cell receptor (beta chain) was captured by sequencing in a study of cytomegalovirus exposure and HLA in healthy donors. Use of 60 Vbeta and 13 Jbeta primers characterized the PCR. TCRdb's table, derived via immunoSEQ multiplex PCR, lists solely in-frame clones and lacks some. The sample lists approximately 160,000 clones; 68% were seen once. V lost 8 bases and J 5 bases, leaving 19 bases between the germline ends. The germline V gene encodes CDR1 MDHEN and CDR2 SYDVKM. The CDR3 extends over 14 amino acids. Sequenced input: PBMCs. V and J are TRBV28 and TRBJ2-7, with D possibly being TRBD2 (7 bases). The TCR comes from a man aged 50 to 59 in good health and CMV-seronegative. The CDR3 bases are TGTGCCAGCGTCCCGTTGGGGGGGGCTCACGAGCAGTACTTC. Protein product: CASVPLGGAHEQYF.